Listed below are T cell receptor beta chains from one sample, sequenced in a study of cytomegalovirus exposure and HLA in healthy donors. Generated by immunoSEQ multiplex PCR, the TCRdb table keeps only in-frame clones and is missing some. The table lists about 190,000 clones, 81% of them singletons. The specimen sequenced was PBMCs. These receptors came from a man aged 45 to 65 in good health and CMV-seronegative. Each CDR3 is given with its conserved first and last residue. Fields, in order: D gene, V gene, J gene, CDR3 protein. A D gene is named only where the DNA matches it firmly.

>-|TRBV4-3|TRBJ2-2
CASSQGPSAVGELFF
>-|TRBV5-6|TRBJ1-3
CASSFSGPGNTIYF
>-|TRBV6-1|TRBJ1-1
CASSEQANTEAFF
>TRBD2|TRBV7-2|TRBJ2-6
CASSSTSTSGLSGANVLTF
>-|TRBV11-1|TRBJ1-1
CASSPYFQGAFF
>-|TRBV2|TRBJ1-1
CASSFDRNTEAFF
>-|TRBV7-2|TRBJ1-1
CASGEGNTEAFF
>TRBD1|TRBV11-2|TRBJ1-1
CASSKIRGLNTEAFF
>-|TRBV11-2|TRBJ2-7
CASSLDRGYEQYF
>TRBD1|TRBV10-2|TRBJ1-5
CASSVTGDQPQHF
>TRBD1|TRBV7-2|TRBJ2-7
CASRPNGQGYYEQYF
>-|TRBV19|TRBJ2-4
CASSGSPAKNIQYF
>-|TRBV7-2|TRBJ2-3
CASSPWRASTDTQYF